Below, 21 T cell receptor beta chains from the same sample are listed, as sequenced in a study of T cells in Graves' hyperthyroidism and ophthalmopathy. Amplification targeted TCR beta CDR3 regions from RNA transcripts. A first-round RT-PCR of the TCR CDR3 used the HTBI primer set. In TCRdb, the multiplex PCR reads were re-called with MiXCR into one record per CDR3 protein. The top ten hold 6.5% to 8% of the sample, which has about 560,000 distinct CDR3 sequences, about a sixth seen once. The specimen sequenced was blood. These receptors were obtained from a woman aged 25 to 39 with Graves' hyperthyroidism.

The table lists this clonotype with many counts. The chain employs TRBV15 and TRBJ1-5; 7 nucleotides agree with TRBD1. V dropped 0 bases and J dropped 5; count of bases not matched to a gene: 4. CDR3 size: 15 residues. CDR1 is LNHNV, CDR2 YYDKDF, per germline (reference sequence). Written as DNA, the CDR3 is TGTGCCACCAGCAGAGATGACAGGGATGATCAGCCCCAGCATTTT. This codes for CATSRDDRDDQPQHF.

This clonotype was recorded at least ten times. This sequence joins TRBV12-3 or TRBV12-4 and TRBJ1-1; the D is unclear. The CDR3 consists of 15 residues. Trimming shortened V by 1 base and J by 0 bases, and 9 bases separated the two germline ends. The CDR3 sequence: CASSLGLALNTEAFF. The CDR3 DNA is TGTGCCAGCAGTTTAGGACTGGCCCTGAACACTGAAGCTTTCTTT.

In its sample, this clonotype was seen many times. V gene TRBV27 combines with J gene TRBJ2-1, with D perhaps being TRBD1 or TRBD2 (6 bases each). The germline CDR1 and CDR2 sequences are MNHEY and SMNVEV (reference sequence). Trimming shortened V by 6 bases and J by 2 bases, and 11 bases separated the two germline ends. The CDR3 length is 14 residues. In DNA, the CDR3 is TGTGCCAGCAGGGGGGGCGGGCCCTACAATGAGCAGTTCTTC. It codes for CASRGGGPYNEQFF.

CDR3 residues: CASSSRTHATDTQYF. As DNA, the CDR3 is TGTGCCAGCAGCTCAAGGACCCATGCCACAGATACGCAGTATTTT. The J gene is TRBJ2-3, the V gene TRBV7-9; D is unclear. Between the trimmed V and J ends, which lost 4 bases and 2 bases, there was a span of 13 bases. This CDR3 contains 15 residues. Germline loops: CDR1 SEHNR, CDR2 FQNEAQ (reference sequence).

This clonotype was seen repeatedly, ten times or more. This chain joins TRBV20-1 and TRBJ2-7; either TRBD1 or TRBD2 may supply D (5 bases each). The CDR3 has 13 residues. Germline V CDR1 and CDR2: DFQATT, SNEGSKA (reference sequence). CDR3 nucleotides: TGCAGCGTTTCCGGGACGGCTGTCTACGAGCAGTACTTC. Its protein product is CSVSGTAVYEQYF.

The gene calls are TRBV6-5 and TRBJ2-4; D ambiguous. The CDR3 consists of 16 residues. Germline values: CDR1 MNHEY, CDR2 SVGAGI. The V end lost 2 bases, the J end lost 0 bases, and 11 bases lay between the germline ends. The CDR3 region has the DNA TGTGCCAGCAGTTACCCCGACTTAAAAGCCAAAAACATTCAGTACTTC. Protein sequence: CASSYPDLKAKNIQYF.

The chain recombines TRBV18 with TRBJ2-2; D is unresolved. Trimming removed 8 bases at V and 6 bases at J, with 16 bases between. Germline V gives CDR1 KGHSH, CDR2 LQKENI. The CDR3 has 14 amino acids. This chain's CDR3 is CASPLLEASGELFF. CDR3 DNA: TGTGCCAGCCCTTTGCTAGAGGCCTCCGGGGAGCTGTTTTTT.

This clonotype came up many times. V gene TRBV20-1 combines with J gene TRBJ1-1; 9 nucleotides agree with TRBD1. This CDR3 contains 14 residues. J lost 11 bases, V lost 6 bases, and 16 bases had no gene match. CDR1 is DFQATT, CDR2 SNEGSKA, per germline (reference sequence). The CDR3 here is CSAPYSGQGYGAFF. The CDR3 region has the DNA TGCAGTGCCCCATATTCGGGACAGGGCTACGGGGCTTTCTTT.

In nucleotides, the CDR3 is TGTGCCAGCAGACAGGGGGTCCCCTACGAGCAGTACTTC. Amino acid sequence: CASRQGVPYEQYF. The J gene is TRBJ2-7, the V gene TRBV6-1; 8 nucleotides line up with TRBD1. Germline-derived CDR1 and CDR2 are MNHNS and SASEGT. The CDR3 spans 13 residues. V was clipped by 6 bases and J by 2 bases; unmatched bases: 3.

In this sample, this clonotype turned up many times. This chain connects TRBV27 to TRBJ2-7, with a weak D call TRBD1 (6 bases). V was pared by 3 bases and J by 2 bases, with 11 bases between. From germline, CDR1 is MNHEY and CDR2 SMNVEV (reference sequence). This CDR3 spans 14 amino acids. The CDR3 protein is CASSFDRTTYEQYF. Here the CDR3 DNA reads TGTGCCAGCAGTTTTGACAGGACAACCTACGAGCAGTACTTC.

This clonotype was counted many times. The rearrangement links TRBV28 to TRBJ1-3; TRBD1 is a possible D gene (5 bases). The V end lost 5 bases, the J end lost 0 bases, and 11 bases lay between the germline ends. Per the germline V gene, CDR1 is MDHEN and CDR2 is SYDVKM. This CDR3 is built from 15 residues. The chain's CDR3 is CASSIAGTSGNTIYF. CDR3 coding DNA: TGTGCCAGCAGTATAGCAGGGACCTCTGGAAACACCATATATTTT.

CDR3 nucleotide sequence: TGCGCCAGCAGCCATCAGGGGGACGAGCAGTACTTC. Amino acids: CASSHQGDEQYF. The chain employs TRBV4-1 and TRBJ2-7; 7 bases line up with TRBD1. The J segment lost 5 bases and the V segment lost 3 bases, leaving 1 base of the junction unmatched. This CDR3 comprises 12 residues. Per germline, CDR1 MGHRA and CDR2 YSYEKL.

This clonotype was seen many times. The chain carries TRBV11-2 and TRBJ2-7; 8 nucleotides match TRBD1. The CDR3 consists of 17 residues. Germline lookup yields CDR1 SGHAT and CDR2 FQNNGV. The J segment lost 1 base and the V segment lost 6 bases, leaving 14 bases of the junction unmatched. Here the CDR3 reads CASRSEPGQAISYEQYF. CDR3 DNA sequence: TGTGCCAGCAGATCCGAACCGGGACAGGCTATTTCCTACGAGCAGTACTTC.

The chain is built from TRBV6-1 and TRBJ2-7, with TRBD2 matching over 11 bases. Germline CDR1 and CDR2: MNHNS and SASEGT. The CDR3 has 17 residues. V was clipped by 5 bases and J by 2 bases; unmatched bases: 11. This chain's CDR3 is CASSLIPGTSGPYEQYF. The CDR3 DNA is TGTGCCAGCAGTCTCATCCCCGGGACTAGCGGACCCTACGAGCAGTACTTC.

This clonotype was detected a few times. The chain employs TRBV4-3 and TRBJ2-3; 11 bases line up with TRBD2. The germline CDR1 and CDR2 sequences are LGHNA and YSLEER. CDR3 length: 18 amino acids. V lost 0 bases and J lost 2; bases outside the gene matches: 7. For the CDR3, the DNA is TGCGCCAGCAGCCAAGATCAGGCTAGCGGGAGGCCCACAGATACGCAGTATTTT. Translating gives CASSQDQASGRPTDTQYF.

This chain joins TRBV20-1 and TRBJ2-7, with unresolved D. The CDR3 consists of 13 residues. CDR1 and CDR2 (germline): DFQATT, SNEGSKA (reference sequence). Trimming pared 1 base from V and 4 bases from J, leaving 11 bases between. CDR3 amino acids: CSARGTKRYEQYF. The CDR3 DNA reads TGCAGTGCTAGAGGGACCAAAAGATACGAGCAGTACTTC.

This clonotype was recorded many times. The V gene is TRBV12-3 or TRBV12-4, the J gene TRBJ1-2; no clear D. Trimming shortened V by 6 bases and J by 7 bases, and 9 bases separated the two germline ends. The CDR3 totals 11 residues. The CDR3 spells CASRFGVGYTF. DNA for the CDR3: TGTGCCAGCAGATTTGGGGTTGGCTACACCTTC.

The genes are TRBV7-3 and TRBJ2-1; 13 bases map to TRBD2. Germline lookup yields CDR1 SGHTA and CDR2 FQGTGA. V was clipped by 5 bases and J by 4 bases; unmatched bases: 8. The CDR3 spans 17 residues. CDR3 nucleotides: TGTGCCAGCAGCACCTCCGGGGGACTAGCGGGGTACAATGAGCAGTTCTTC. Translation gives CASSTSGGLAGYNEQFF.

This clonotype was seen more than once but under ten times. The chain employs TRBV4-1 and TRBJ1-5, with D unclear. Trimming removed 4 bases at V and 0 bases at J, with 13 bases between. Germline assignment: CDR1 MGHRA and CDR2 YSYEKL. This CDR3 spans 16 amino acids. CDR3 nucleotide sequence: TGCGCCAGCAGCCGCGGACCGCTAAATAGCAATCAGCCCCAGCATTTT. Protein: CASSRGPLNSNQPQHF.

The sample holds many counts of this clonotype. The chain carries TRBV12-3 or TRBV12-4 and TRBJ2-2; 14 bases match TRBD2. The junction had 12 bases not matched to a gene; V was cut back by 3 bases and J by 3 bases. The CDR3 extends over 20 amino acids. The CDR3 loop reads CASSFGPGLAGVQYTGELFF. Written as DNA, the CDR3 is TGTGCCAGCAGTTTTGGCCCGGGACTAGCGGGAGTCCAATACACCGGGGAGCTGTTTTTT.

This clonotype was picked up a small number of times. This sequence joins TRBV30 and TRBJ2-5; 8 bases map to TRBD2. Germline CDR1 reads GTSNPN; CDR2 reads SVGIG (reference sequence). The V gene end was trimmed by 0 bases and the J gene end by 9 bases; junction bases not matched to a gene: 15. The CDR3 runs to 16 residues. The CDR3 nucleotides are TGTGCCTGGAGTGTAAAGGGTGGCGGGAGGCCCCAGGCCCAGTACTTC. It translates to CAWSVKGGGRPQAQYF.